This T cell receptor (beta chain) was obtained from a study of cytomegalovirus exposure and HLA in healthy donors. Whole-study findings and limits: Reportedly, TCR beta sequences accurately predicted HLA-A and HLA-B alleles in most subjects. Relative to the approximately 660-donor mean, N-insertions were reportedly fewer in an Asian-associated ancestry cluster in a later analysis.

The PCR employed 60 Vbeta primers together with 13 Jbeta primers. Profiled with immunoSEQ multiplex PCR; TCRdb holds only in-frame clones, not every one. The sample carries fewer than 50,000 clones, about 60% recorded once. A word on this clone: Its target is unknown.

Sample: PBMCs. This TCR derives from a man aged 55 to 70 in good health and CMV-seropositive.

This chain's CDR3 is CASSGQANTGELFF. The CDR3 region has the DNA TGTGCCAGCTCTGGACAGGCGAACACCGGGGAGCTGTTTTTT. V is TRBV6-6 and J is TRBJ2-2; TRBD1 matches 7 bases. Germline CDR1 is MNHNY and CDR2 is SVGAGI (reference sequence). This CDR3 is built from 14 residues. J lost 0 bases, V lost 8 bases, and 3 bases had no gene match.